This TCR beta chain is drawn from a study of cytomegalovirus exposure and HLA in healthy donors. For the study at large: An earlier analysis identified 120 million or so unique TCR beta sequences in about 179 million T cells. The study placed over 65% of its 398 genotyped donors in the Caucasian-associated ancestry cluster.

Germline V gene data show CDR1 as GTSNPN and CDR2 as SVGIG (reference sequence). The length of the CDR3 is 13 residues. Trimming took 5 bases from V and 3 from J, leaving 14 bases between them. Use of 60 Vbeta and 13 Jbeta primers characterized the PCR. Per the study methods: Later analysis identified tens of millions of unique TCR beta chains, about 11 million shared. Generated by immunoSEQ multiplex PCR, the TCRdb table keeps only in-frame clones and is missing some. V, J and clone size are those of that table, while D and trimming were read from the DNA. The sample holds 110,000 or so clones, 67% seen once. Study-wide results and caveats: Apart from CMV serostatus, no immune exposure information was available.

On this clone: Its target is not known.

The clonotype was recovered from a man aged 18-30 years in good health and CMV-seropositive. The source material was PBMCs. The gene calls are TRBV30 and TRBJ2-7, with D perhaps matching TRBD2 (6 bases). The CDR3 DNA reads TGTGCCTGGCGTAGGGGACTCGACTACGAGCAGTACTTC. It yields the protein CAWRRGLDYEQYF.